The present entry profiles one T cell receptor beta chain with its context. This entry is derived from a study of blood T cell repertoires in COVID-19. Per the study methods: Amplifying reference gene primers gave estimates of nucleated cell counts. Clones were read by immunoSEQ multiplex PCR, and TCRdb kept only the in-frame ones, dropping some. For V, J and clone size, that table is used; D and trimming come from the DNA. The sample lists 380,000 or so clones; 80% to 90% were seen once. This CDR3 has 16 residues. Sequenced material: peripheral blood. The sequence was obtained from a man between 40 and 49 years old with acute or convalescent COVID-19. This sequence joins TRBV21-1 and TRBJ1-4; the table's D call of TRBD1 was not tested on the DNA. TRBV21-1 is tagged as a pseudogene. The chain's CDR3 is CASSKEGAGCREKLFF. CDR3 DNA: TGTGCCAGCAGCAAAGAGGGGGCAGGGTGTCGGGAAAAACTGTTTTTT.